This T cell receptor beta chain comes out of a study of CD8 T cells in Susac syndrome. The authors sequenced TCR beta from blood CD8+ and CD4+ T cells. Purification of the CD8+ and CD4+ T cells relied on negative isolation, and TEMRA cells underwent FACS enrichment. Reverse transcription used about 0.45 to 1 ug RNA and random hexamers. With immunoSEQ multiplex PCR, TCR beta CDR3 was amplified across 54 Vbeta and 13 Jbeta. TCRdb re-analysed the immunoSEQ multiplex PCR reads in MiXCR, keeping a single row per CDR3 protein. This sample has 100,000 to 150,000 distinct CDR3 sequences, with over 90% found just once. Trimming took off 1 base at V and 2 bases at J, with 8 bases between the two ends. The germline V gene encodes CDR1 KGHSH and CDR2 LQKENI. The CDR3 consists of 15 residues.

The sequencing sample was made of CD4+ T cells from PBMCs. This clonotype was sampled from a human donor in good health. V is TRBV18 and J is TRBJ1-4; no firm D call. CDR3 nucleotide sequence: TGTGCCAGCTCACCACTTGTGGTGACTAATGAAAAACTGTTTTTT. This sequence encodes CASSPLVVTNEKLFF.